Listed below are T cell receptor beta chains from one sample, sequenced in a study of brain T cells in children with intractable seizures. Repertoires were generated with immunoSEQ multiplex PCR, while TCRdb's copy carries only in-frame clones and drops some. Of 340,000 or so clones detected, more than 85% appear once; the ten largest clones hold around 6%. The specimen was peripheral blood, collected approximately 5 months after surgery. These receptor sequences come from a boy in the first two years of life with tuberous sclerosis and intractable seizures. Both conserved end residues are part of each CDR3. The D gene is left open where the match is weak. A row's size may be missing; if present it is once, few, many or a size class.

TRBJ2-1	TRBD2	TRBV7-9	once	TGTGCCAGCAGCCGCAGCACACGGCCCCTAGCGGGAGGGAATGAGCAGTTCTTC	CASSRSTRPLAGGNEQFF
TRBJ2-3	TRBD2	TRBV7-9	.	TGTGCCAGCAGCTCGAGCGGGGGGACTAGCACAGATACGCAGTATTTT	CASSSSGGTSTDTQYF
TRBJ1-2	TRBD1	TRBV29-1	.	TGCAGCTCCTTGACAGGGGTCTATGGCTACACCTTC	CSSLTGVYGYTF
TRBJ2-1	TRBD2	TRBV5-1	.	TGCGCCAGCAGCTTGAGCGGGAGGGACGACAATGAGCAGTTCTTC	CASSLSGRDDNEQFF
TRBJ2-3	.	TRBV15	.	TGTGCCACCAGCAGAGATGTGGGCTCTGTGGTAGATACGCAGTATTTT	CATSRDVGSVVDTQYF
TRBJ2-1	.	TRBV11-2	.	TGTGCCAGCAGCTTTATGATTTACAATGAGCAGTTCTTC	CASSFMIYNEQFF
TRBJ2-6	.	TRBV6-5	.	TGTGCCAGCAGTTACTCAAAGGGGACAGGGGCCAACGTCCTGACTTTC	CASSYSKGTGANVLTF
TRBJ1-1	TRBD1	TRBV2	.	TGTGCCAGCAGTGAAGGAGGCAGGGGGAGCACTGAAGCTTTCTTT	CASSEGGRGSTEAFF
TRBJ1-1	.	TRBV5-5	.	TGTGCCAGCAGCTTTGCGTGGGATTTTCGGGAAGCTTTCTTT	CASSFAWDFREAFF
TRBJ1-2	.	TRBV25-1	.	TGTGCCAGCAGTGAAAGCATGGGCCGACCGTCGGGCTACACCTTC	CASSESMGRPSGYTF
TRBJ2-7	.	TRBV5-1	.	TGCGCCAGCAGCCGGGACCGCAGGTACGAGCAGTACTTC	CASSRDRRYEQYF
TRBJ2-1	.	TRBV7-6	.	TGTGCCAGCAGCCATTCGGCGGGTGCCTACAATGAGCAGTTCTTC	CASSHSAGAYNEQFF
TRBJ1-1	.	TRBV6-1	once	TGTGCCAGCAGTGAAACATGGGCAACGAACACTGAAGCTTTCTTT	CASSETWATNTEAFF
TRBJ2-1	TRBD2	TRBV5-5	.	TGTGCCAGCAGCTTAAACCGACTAGCCGATGAGCAGTTCTTC	CASSLNRLADEQFF
TRBJ1-1	TRBD1	TRBV6-1	once	TGTGCCAGCAGTGGAACTACAGGGGGCTGGGGGAACACTGAAGCTTTCTTT	CASSGTTGGWGNTEAFF
TRBJ1-2	.	TRBV28	.	TGTGCCAGCAGTTTATTAGCAGCTAACTATGGCTACACCTTC	CASSLLAANYGYTF
TRBJ2-7	.	TRBV28	.	TGTGCCAGCAACCAAGGGGTCTACTCCTACGAGCAGTACTTC	CASNQGVYSYEQYF
TRBJ1-1	.	TRBV2	.	TGTGCCAGCACGTCACAGCGTCCTATGAACACTGAAGCTTTCTTT	CASTSQRPMNTEAFF
TRBJ1-5	.	TRBV6-5	.	TGTGCCAGCAGCTACAGGGAGTGGCCCCAGCATTTT	CASSYREWPQHF
TRBJ1-1	.	TRBV19	.	TGTGCCAGTAGTATGCACGACACTGAAGCTTTCTTT	CASSMHDTEAFF
TRBJ2-3	.	TRBV9	.	TGTGCCAGCAGCGCCCGGGGGAACACAGATACGCAGTATTTT	CASSARGNTDTQYF
TRBJ1-1	.	TRBV11-2	.	TGTGCCAGCAGCTTATGGGATAATGGGGCTTTCTTT	CASSLWDNGAFF
TRBJ1-5	TRBD1	TRBV7-8	.	TGTGCCAGCAGCCCGACAGGGGGCAGGCAGCCCCAGCATTTT	CASSPTGGRQPQHF
TRBJ2-7	.	TRBV7-3	.	TGTGCCAGCAGCCCCCAAAGGGGGGCGAGCTCCTACGAGCAGTACTTC	CASSPQRGASSYEQYF
TRBJ2-3	.	TRBV28	.	TGTGCCAGCACCAAACAACAGGGTGTCCCCACAGATACGCAGTATTTT	CASTKQQGVPTDTQYF
TRBJ2-7	TRBD2	TRBV2	few	TGTGCCAGCAGCGGTAGCGGGAGGGGACCCACACCCTACGAGCAGTACTTC	CASSGSGRGPTPYEQYF
TRBJ1-2	TRBD1	TRBV7-6	.	TGTGCCAGCAGCTCAGGGGGCGCAGATGGCTACACCTTC	CASSSGGADGYTF
TRBJ2-7	TRBD1	TRBV5-1	.	TGCGCCAGCAGCTTGGGGGACAGGGGAGAGCAGTACTTC	CASSLGDRGEQYF
TRBJ1-5	.	TRBV27	.	TGTGCCAGCAGTTTGAATCAGCCCCAGCATTTT	CASSLNQPQHF
TRBJ2-5	.	TRBV7-2	.	TGTGCCAGCAGCTTAGTCCACTTGCCCCAAGAGACCCAGTACTTC	CASSLVHLPQETQYF
TRBJ2-5	.	TRBV28	.	TGTGCCAGCAGTTCCCCTCGGACTGGCGGGGACCTCCAAGAGACCCAGTACTTC	CASSSPRTGGDLQETQYF
TRBJ2-3	.	TRBV5-1	.	TGCGCCAGCAGCTTGGGAGGTAGGCTAAGCACAGATACGCAGTATTTT	CASSLGGRLSTDTQYF
TRBJ1-2	.	TRBV28	.	TGTGCCAGCAGTTTGCTACTAGGCGGCTATGGCTACACCTTC	CASSLLLGGYGYTF
TRBJ1-4	.	TRBV7-2	.	TGTGCCAGCAGCCCGATGGAGGGGGAAAAACTGTTTTTT	CASSPMEGEKLFF
TRBJ2-1	TRBD1	TRBV27	.	TGTGCCAGCAGTACCGAGACAGGGCTCAATGAGCAGTTCTTC	CASSTETGLNEQFF
TRBJ2-7	TRBD2	TRBV30	.	TGTGCCTGGAGGATCAGCGGGGGCCCATGGGGCGAGCAGTACTTC	CAWRISGGPWGEQYF
TRBJ1-2	TRBD1	TRBV7-9	.	TGTGCCAGCAGCTTAAAGACAGGGAACTATGGCTACACCTTC	CASSLKTGNYGYTF
TRBJ1-2	.	TRBV4-1	.	TGCGCCAGCAGCCAAGATTTCCAGGGGAACTATGGCTACACCTTC	CASSQDFQGNYGYTF
TRBJ2-7	TRBD1	TRBV10-1	few	TGCGCCAGCAGTGAGTGGGGGACAGGGGACGAGCAGTACTTC	CASSEWGTGDEQYF
TRBJ1-5	.	TRBV30	.	TGTGCCTGGAGTGATGGCAATCAGCCCCAGCATTTT	CAWSDGNQPQHF
TRBJ2-7	TRBD1	TRBV7-2	.	TGTGCCAGCAGGCTCGAATCAGGGGGCGGCGAGCAGTACTTC	CASRLESGGGEQYF
TRBJ2-1	TRBD2	TRBV9	.	TGTGCCAGCAGCTTGGGGGGGAACGGGAACAATGAGCAGTTCTTC	CASSLGGNGNNEQFF
TRBJ2-1	.	TRBV11-1	.	TGTGCCAGCAGCCTTAGCGCTAGCTCCTACAATGAGCAGTTCTTC	CASSLSASSYNEQFF
TRBJ2-7	.	TRBV7-9	.	TGTGCCAGCACCTTAGATCCAGGTTTTGATCCCCCCTACCGCTACGAGCAGTACTTC	CASTLDPGFDPPYRYEQYF